Each of the 22 T cell receptor beta chains below was sequenced from the same sample in a study of shared T cell receptors in the human thymus. Method: immunoSEQ multiplex PCR; TCRdb's copy keeps in-frame clones and lacks some. The sample consists of hundreds of thousands of clones, approximately 95% of them appearing once. The specimen sequenced was thymocytes. The source of these receptors is a human donor.

The chain recombines TRBV11-3 with TRBJ2-2; weak D call: TRBD1 (7 bases). Germline V gives CDR1 SGHNT, CDR2 YENEEA. This CDR3 comprises 16 residues. V lost 5 bases to trimming and J lost 3 bases, with 16 bases between them. The CDR3 nucleotides are TGTGCCAGCAGCGCGGGACAGATTATTCACACCGGGGAGCTGTTTTTT. It specifies CASSAGQIIHTGELFF.

J is TRBJ2-1 and V is TRBV19, with 8 bases aligning to TRBD1. The V gene's germline CDR1 is LNHDA and CDR2 SQIVND (reference sequence). Trimming took 6 bases from V and 6 from J; bases not matched to a gene: 13. The CDR3 loop spans 16 amino acids. CDR3 in amino acids: CASRTDDRGGINEQFF. DNA of the CDR3: TGTGCCAGTAGAACCGATGACAGGGGTGGGATCAATGAGCAGTTCTTC.

This chain uses TRBV6-4 with TRBJ1-2, with 9 bases identical to TRBD1. Germline V gene lookup returns CDR1 MRHNA and CDR2 SNTAGT. There are 13 residues in the CDR3. The J segment lost 3 bases and the V segment lost 7 bases, leaving 3 bases of the junction unmatched. This CDR3 is CASNRTGDYGYTF. The CDR3 DNA sequence: TGTGCCAGCAATCGGACAGGGGACTATGGCTACACCTTC.

The chain joins TRBV6-1 to TRBJ1-3, with TRBD1 as a possible D gene (6 bases). The CDR3 length is 18 residues. Germline V gives CDR1 MNHNS, CDR2 SASEGT. Trimming left V 2 bases short and J 0 bases short, with 17 bases between. DNA for the CDR3: TGTGCCAGCAGTGAATCCCTCACTACAGGGAGCTCTGGAAACACCATATATTTT. Residues: CASSESLTTGSSGNTIYF.

The rearrangement uses TRBV4-2 and TRBJ2-3, with 13 nucleotides matching TRBD2. V trimming: 2 bases; J trimming: 5 bases; junction bases outside the gene matches: 13. The CDR3 totals 19 residues. Germline CDR1 reads LGHNA; CDR2 reads YNFKEQ. This chain's CDR3 is CASSQPCGGLAGVLDTQYF. In DNA form, the CDR3 reads TGTGCCAGCAGCCAACCCTGCGGAGGACTAGCGGGAGTTCTAGATACGCAGTATTTT.

The V gene is TRBV27, the J gene TRBJ2-2; TRBD1 matches 7 bases. Germline V lookup: CDR1 MNHEY, CDR2 SMNVEV (reference sequence). This CDR3 spans 19 amino acids. J gave up 1 base and V 3 bases, and 14 bases lay outside the gene matches. The CDR3 region has the DNA TGTGCCAGCAGTTTGAGACAGGGAACCCCCACTGGGAACACCGGGGAGCTGTTTTTT. Amino acids: CASSLRQGTPTGNTGELFF.

The V call is TRBV6-1, the J call TRBJ2-1, with D maybe TRBD2 (6 bases). The V end lost 8 bases, the J end lost 3 bases, and 14 bases lay between the germline ends. Germline lookup yields CDR1 MNHNS and CDR2 SASEGT. The CDR3 has 14 residues. CDR3 sequence: CASLLGGSYNEQFF. CDR3 in DNA: TGTGCCAGCCTCCTCGGGGGTAGCTACAATGAGCAGTTCTTC.

The rearrangement uses TRBV6-1 and TRBJ1-2; 8 positions agree with TRBD1. The CDR3 has 14 amino acids. CDR1 is MNHNS, CDR2 SASEGT, per germline. J lost 4 bases, V lost 7 bases, and 8 bases had no gene match. CDR3 in amino acids: CASIGAGGVYGYTF. CDR3 sequence (DNA): TGTGCCAGCATTGGGGCAGGGGGCGTCTATGGCTACACCTTC.

This chain uses TRBV28 with TRBJ1-5; D uncertain. The CDR3 runs 14 residues. The germline V and J ends were trimmed by 3 bases and 0 bases, with 6 bases remaining between them. CDR1 and CDR2 from the germline V gene are MDHEN and SYDVKM. Here the CDR3 DNA reads TGTGCCAGCAGTTTCGCTTATAGCAATCAGCCCCAGCATTTT. Residues: CASSFAYSNQPQHF.

Points on this clone: The identical CDR3 is also encoded by other nucleotide sequences in the sample. The CDR3 DNA follows: TGTGCCACCAGCAGAGTATTCAGGGGACTAGCAGATTACGAGCAGTACTTC. Translating gives CATSRVFRGLADYEQYF. The chain has TRBV15 and TRBJ2-7, with 9 bases that match TRBD2. The germline V gene encodes CDR1 LNHNV and CDR2 YYDKDF (reference sequence). V was pared by 1 base and J by 4 bases, with 11 bases of the junction left unmatched. CDR3 length: 17 residues.

The rearrangement joins TRBV15 to TRBJ2-4, with 10 bases fitting TRBD2. Germline-derived CDR1 and CDR2 are LNHNV and YYDKDF (reference sequence). This CDR3 spans 17 amino acids. The V segment lost 9 bases and the J segment 0 bases; nucleotides outside the gene matches: 11. The CDR3 loop reads CATNKESGRGAKNIQYF. CDR3 coding DNA: TGTGCCACAAACAAAGAAAGCGGGAGGGGAGCCAAAAACATTCAGTACTTC.

The rearrangement uses TRBV29-1 and TRBJ2-1; 11 positions match TRBD2. This CDR3 comprises 16 residues. V trimming: 1 base; J trimming: 0 bases; junction bases outside the gene matches: 2. Germline loops: CDR1 SQVTM, CDR2 ANQGSEA. For the CDR3, the DNA is TGCAGCGTTGAAGGACTAGCGGGACTCTCCTACAATGAGCAGTTCTTC. Its protein is CSVEGLAGLSYNEQFF.

V usage is TRBV15 and J usage is TRBJ1-1, with TRBD1 identical over 9 bases. Losses at the gene ends were 2 bases for V and 1 base for J; bases not matched to a gene: 5. Germline V gene sequence: CDR1 LNHNV, CDR2 YYDKDF (reference sequence). The length of the CDR3 is 16 residues. The CDR3 nucleotides are TGTGCCACCAGCAGACACCGGGGACAGGGGAACACTGAAGCTTTCTTT. Amino acid sequence: CATSRHRGQGNTEAFF.

The chain combines TRBV11-3 with TRBJ2-3, with 10 nucleotides matching TRBD2. There are 17 residues in the CDR3. The V gene's germline CDR1 is SGHNT and CDR2 YENEEA. Trimming cost V 2 bases and J 6 bases; bases outside gene matches: 11. The CDR3 loop reads CASSLSLAGAVTDTQYF. The DNA of the CDR3 is TGTGCCAGCAGCTTAAGCCTAGCGGGAGCCGTAACGGATACGCAGTATTTT. The full variable domain, with the rest looked up from reference TRBV11-3 and TRBJ2-3, is EAGVVQSPRYKIIEKKQPVAFWCNPISGHNTLYWYLQNLGQGPELLIRYENEEAVDDSQLPKDRFSAERLKGVDSTLKIQPAELGDSAVYLCASSLSLAGAVTDTQYFGPGTRLTVL.

The chain employs TRBV6-1 and TRBJ2-7; the D gene could be TRBD1 or TRBD2 (7 bases each). CDR1 MNHNS and CDR2 SASEGT come from the germline V gene. Trimming pared 11 bases from V and 5 bases from J, leaving 16 bases between. This CDR3 spans 12 amino acids. The CDR3 loop is CACWGGGNEQYF. Here the CDR3 DNA reads TGTGCCTGCTGGGGAGGGGGCAACGAGCAGTACTTC.

This chain joins TRBV4-3 and TRBJ2-1, with TRBD2 matching over 7 bases. The CDR3 contains 19 residues. Germline V gives CDR1 LGHNA, CDR2 YSLEER. V was pared by 0 bases and J by 5 bases, with 16 bases of the junction left unmatched. The CDR3 DNA sequence: TGCGCCAGCAGCCAAGATCCCCGTTTGCGCGGGAGTTCGGACAATGAGCAGTTCTTC. Protein product: CASSQDPRLRGSSDNEQFF.

The chain is built from TRBV5-4 and TRBJ2-7, with a tentative D call TRBD2 (6 bases). This CDR3 is 12 amino acids long. V was cut by 10 bases and J by 0 bases, with 11 bases left in between. In germline, CDR1 is SGHNT, CDR2 YYREEE (reference sequence). As DNA, the CDR3 is TGTGCCTCAGGAGGGGACTCCTACGAGCAGTACTTC. Translated, it gives CASGGDSYEQYF.

This clone was seen more than once but under ten times. CDR3 in amino acids: CASSLTGSAYEQYF. CDR3 DNA sequence: TGTGCCAGCAGTTTGACGGGGTCCGCCTACGAGCAGTACTTC. The chain recombines TRBV28 with TRBJ2-7, with D possibly matching TRBD2 (5 bases). The CDR3 covers 14 residues. Between the trimmed V and J ends, which lost 3 bases and 2 bases, there was a span of 11 bases. Germline CDR1 and CDR2: MDHEN and SYDVKM.

This clone was detected only once. CDR3 sequence (DNA): TGTGCCAGCAGGTTAATGACGGGACCTGCCTACGAGCAGTACTTC. It translates to CASRLMTGPAYEQYF. J is TRBJ2-7 and V is TRBV7-2, with D perhaps matching TRBD1 or TRBD2 (5 bases each). The CDR3 sequence is 15 residues long. The germline V and J ends were trimmed by 6 bases and 2 bases, with 17 bases remaining between them. Per the germline V gene, CDR1 is SGHTA and CDR2 is FQGNSA.

The J gene is TRBJ1-1, the V gene TRBV4-1, with a possible D match to TRBD1 (6 bases). V was trimmed by 0 bases and J by 7 bases, leaving 12 bases between them. This CDR3 comprises 14 residues. CDR1 is MGHRA and CDR2 is YSYEKL in the germline V gene. The CDR3 sequence is CASSQEPGGHEAFF. The CDR3 region has the DNA TGCGCCAGCAGCCAAGAACCCGGGGGCCATGAAGCTTTCTTT.

V and J are TRBV28 and TRBJ1-6; D ambiguous. The CDR3 is 16 amino acids. Germline CDR1 reads MDHEN; CDR2 reads SYDVKM. Trimming took 3 bases from V and 0 from J, leaving 9 bases between them. The CDR3 region is CASSFEQPSYNSPLHF. The CDR3 region has the DNA TGTGCCAGCAGTTTCGAACAGCCCTCCTATAATTCACCCCTCCACTTT.

The chain carries TRBV23-1 and TRBJ2-3; 10 bases fit TRBD1. TRBV23-1 belongs to the ORF category, with a function that is uncertain. The CDR3 extends over 16 amino acids. V shed 4 bases, J shed 5 bases, and the junction held 9 bases outside the gene matches. This chain's CDR3 is CASSPQTGGGLDTQYF. CDR3 DNA sequence: TGCGCCAGCAGTCCCCAGACAGGGGGCGGCCTAGATACGCAGTATTTT.